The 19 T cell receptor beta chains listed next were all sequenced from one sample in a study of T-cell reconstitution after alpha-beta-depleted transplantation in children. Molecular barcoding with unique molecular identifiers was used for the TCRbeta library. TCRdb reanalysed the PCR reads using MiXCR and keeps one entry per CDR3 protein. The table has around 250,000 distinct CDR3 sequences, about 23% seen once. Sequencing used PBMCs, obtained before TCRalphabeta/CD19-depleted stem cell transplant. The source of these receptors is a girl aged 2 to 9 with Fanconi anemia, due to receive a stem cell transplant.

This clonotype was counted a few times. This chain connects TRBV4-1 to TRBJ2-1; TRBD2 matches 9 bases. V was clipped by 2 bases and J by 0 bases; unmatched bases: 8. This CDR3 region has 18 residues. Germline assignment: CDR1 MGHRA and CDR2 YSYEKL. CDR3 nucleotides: TGCGCCAGCAGCCAAAAACGAGCGGGGGGAGCCTCCTACAATGAGCAGTTCTTC. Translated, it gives CASSQKRAGGASYNEQFF.

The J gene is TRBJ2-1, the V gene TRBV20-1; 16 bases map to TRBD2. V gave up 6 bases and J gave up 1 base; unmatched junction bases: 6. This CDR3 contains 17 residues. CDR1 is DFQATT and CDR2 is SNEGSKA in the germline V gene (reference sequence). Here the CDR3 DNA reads TGCAGTGCCACCGGGACTAGCGGGGGGGATTCCTACAATGAGCAGTTCTTC. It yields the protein CSATGTSGGDSYNEQFF.

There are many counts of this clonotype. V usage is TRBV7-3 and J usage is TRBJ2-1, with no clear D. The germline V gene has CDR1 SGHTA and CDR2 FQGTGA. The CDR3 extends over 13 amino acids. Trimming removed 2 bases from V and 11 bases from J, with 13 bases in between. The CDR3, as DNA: TGTGCCAGCAGCTTATCCCCTCCCTTCCAGCAGTTCTTC. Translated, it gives CASSLSPPFQQFF.

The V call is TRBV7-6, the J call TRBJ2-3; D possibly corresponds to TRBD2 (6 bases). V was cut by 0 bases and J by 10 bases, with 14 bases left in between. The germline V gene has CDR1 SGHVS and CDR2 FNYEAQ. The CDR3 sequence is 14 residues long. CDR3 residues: CASSLALGLSSQYF. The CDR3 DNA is TGTGCCAGCAGCTTAGCGTTGGGACTTTCGTCGCAGTATTTT.

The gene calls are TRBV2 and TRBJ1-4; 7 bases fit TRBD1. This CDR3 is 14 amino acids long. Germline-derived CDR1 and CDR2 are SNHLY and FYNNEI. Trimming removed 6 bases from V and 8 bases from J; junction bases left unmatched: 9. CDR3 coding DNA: TGTGCCAGCAGCCGACAGGGTAGGGACGAAAAACTGTTTTTT. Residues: CASSRQGRDEKLFF. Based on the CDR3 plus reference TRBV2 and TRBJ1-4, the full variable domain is EPEVTQTPSHQVTQMGQEVILRCVPISNHLYFYWYRQILGQKVEFLVSFYNNEISEKSEIFDDQFSVERPDGSNFTLKIRSTKLEDSAMYFCASSRQGRDEKLFFGSGTQLSVL.

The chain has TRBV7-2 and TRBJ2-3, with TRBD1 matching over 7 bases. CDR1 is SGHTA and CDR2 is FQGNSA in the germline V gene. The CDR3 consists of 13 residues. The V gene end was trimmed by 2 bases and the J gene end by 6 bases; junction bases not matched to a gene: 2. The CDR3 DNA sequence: TGTGCCAGCAGCTTAAGGGGGCCGGATACGCAGTATTTT. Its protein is CASSLRGPDTQYF.

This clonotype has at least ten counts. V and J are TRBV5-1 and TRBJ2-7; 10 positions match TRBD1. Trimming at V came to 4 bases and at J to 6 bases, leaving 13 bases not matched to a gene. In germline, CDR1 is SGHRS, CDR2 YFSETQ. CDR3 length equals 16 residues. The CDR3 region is CASSNSRDRGQVEQYF. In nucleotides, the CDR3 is TGCGCCAGCAGCAATAGCCGGGACAGGGGACAGGTCGAGCAGTACTTC. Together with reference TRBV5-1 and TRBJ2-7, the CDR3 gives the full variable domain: KAGVTQTPRYLIKTRGQQVTLSCSPISGHRSVSWYQQTPGQGLQFLFEYFSETQRNKGNFPGRFSGRQFSNSRSEMNVSTLELGDSALYLCASSNSRDRGQVEQYFGPGTRLTVT.

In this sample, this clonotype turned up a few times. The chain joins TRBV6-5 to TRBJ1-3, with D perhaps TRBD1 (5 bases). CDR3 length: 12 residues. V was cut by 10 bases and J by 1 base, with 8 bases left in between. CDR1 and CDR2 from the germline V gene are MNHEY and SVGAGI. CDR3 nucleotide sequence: TGTGCCACCCAGGGTTCTGGAAACACCATATATTTT. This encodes CATQGSGNTIYF.

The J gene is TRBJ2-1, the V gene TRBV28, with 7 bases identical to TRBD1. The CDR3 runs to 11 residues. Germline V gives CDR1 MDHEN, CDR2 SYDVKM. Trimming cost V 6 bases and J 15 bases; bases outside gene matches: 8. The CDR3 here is CASRKGAPPFF. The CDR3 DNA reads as TGTGCCAGCAGAAAGGGGGCCCCCCCGTTCTTC.

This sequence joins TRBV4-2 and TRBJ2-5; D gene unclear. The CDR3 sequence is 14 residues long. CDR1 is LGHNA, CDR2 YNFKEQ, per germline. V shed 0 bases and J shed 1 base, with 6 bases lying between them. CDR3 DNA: TGTGCCAGCAGCCAAGATAGGGCCCAAGAGACCCAGTACTTC. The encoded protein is CASSQDRAQETQYF.

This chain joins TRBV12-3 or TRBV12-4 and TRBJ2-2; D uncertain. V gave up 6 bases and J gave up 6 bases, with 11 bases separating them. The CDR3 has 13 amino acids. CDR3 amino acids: CASRGPLPGELFF. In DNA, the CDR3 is TGTGCCAGCAGAGGCCCACTACCCGGGGAGCTGTTTTTT.

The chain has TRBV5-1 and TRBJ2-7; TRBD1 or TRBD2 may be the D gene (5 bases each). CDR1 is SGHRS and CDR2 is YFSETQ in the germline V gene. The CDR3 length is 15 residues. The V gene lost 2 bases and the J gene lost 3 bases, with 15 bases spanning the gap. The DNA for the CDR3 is TGCGCCAGCAGCTTCTGGGACGGCCAATACTACGAGCAGTACTTC. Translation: CASSFWDGQYYEQYF. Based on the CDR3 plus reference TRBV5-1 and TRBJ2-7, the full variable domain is KAGVTQTPRYLIKTRGQQVTLSCSPISGHRSVSWYQQTPGQGLQFLFEYFSETQRNKGNFPGRFSGRQFSNSRSEMNVSTLELGDSALYLCASSFWDGQYYEQYFGPGTRLTVT.

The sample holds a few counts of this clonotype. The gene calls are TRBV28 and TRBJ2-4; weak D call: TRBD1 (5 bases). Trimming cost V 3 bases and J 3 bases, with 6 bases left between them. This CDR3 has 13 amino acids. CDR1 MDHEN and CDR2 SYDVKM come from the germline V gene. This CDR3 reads CASSLTDKNIQYF. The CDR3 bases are TGTGCCAGCAGTTTGACAGACAAAAACATTCAGTACTTC.

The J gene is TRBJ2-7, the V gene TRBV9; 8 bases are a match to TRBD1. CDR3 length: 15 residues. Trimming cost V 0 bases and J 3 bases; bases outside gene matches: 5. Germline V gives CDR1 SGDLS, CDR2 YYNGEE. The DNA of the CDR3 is TGTGCCAGCAGCGTAGAGACAGGGGCTCTCTACGAGCAGTACTTC. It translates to CASSVETGALYEQYF.

The CDR3 here is CASSLDGRASWDTQYF. CDR3 bases: TGTGCCAGCAGCCTCGATGGTCGAGCAAGTTGGGATACGCAGTATTTT. The rearrangement joins TRBV7-3 to TRBJ2-3, with D uncertain. Trimming left V 5 bases short and J 6 bases short, with 21 bases between. From germline, CDR1 is SGHTA and CDR2 FQGTGA. CDR3 length equals 16 residues.

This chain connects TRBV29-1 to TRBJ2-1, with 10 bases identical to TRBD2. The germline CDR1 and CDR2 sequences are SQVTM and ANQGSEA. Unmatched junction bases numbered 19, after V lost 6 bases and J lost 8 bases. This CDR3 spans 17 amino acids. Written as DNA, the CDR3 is TGCAGCGTCCACGGGGTAGCGGGGGGCGATCCGGACGATGAGCAGTTCTTC. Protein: CSVHGVAGGDPDDEQFF.

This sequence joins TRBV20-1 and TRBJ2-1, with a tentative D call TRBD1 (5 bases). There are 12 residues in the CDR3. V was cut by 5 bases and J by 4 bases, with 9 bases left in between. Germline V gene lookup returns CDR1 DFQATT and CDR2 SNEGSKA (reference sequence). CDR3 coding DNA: TGCAGTGCTTCACAGGATTACAATGAGCAGTTCTTC. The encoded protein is CSASQDYNEQFF.

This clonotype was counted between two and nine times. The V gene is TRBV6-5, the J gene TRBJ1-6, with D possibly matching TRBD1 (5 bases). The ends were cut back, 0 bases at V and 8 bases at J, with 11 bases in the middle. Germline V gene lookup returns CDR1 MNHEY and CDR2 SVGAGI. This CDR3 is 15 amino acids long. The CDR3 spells CASSYSSRAHSPLHF. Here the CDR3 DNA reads TGTGCCAGCAGTTACTCGTCCAGGGCCCATTCACCCCTCCACTTT.

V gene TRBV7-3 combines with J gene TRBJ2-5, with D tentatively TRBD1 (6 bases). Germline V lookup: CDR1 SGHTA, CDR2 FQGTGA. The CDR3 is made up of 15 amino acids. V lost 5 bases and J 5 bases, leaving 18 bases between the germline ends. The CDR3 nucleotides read TGTGCCAGCAGCCGAGGGGGTACAGGGAAGGAGACCCAGTACTTC. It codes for CASSRGGTGKETQYF.